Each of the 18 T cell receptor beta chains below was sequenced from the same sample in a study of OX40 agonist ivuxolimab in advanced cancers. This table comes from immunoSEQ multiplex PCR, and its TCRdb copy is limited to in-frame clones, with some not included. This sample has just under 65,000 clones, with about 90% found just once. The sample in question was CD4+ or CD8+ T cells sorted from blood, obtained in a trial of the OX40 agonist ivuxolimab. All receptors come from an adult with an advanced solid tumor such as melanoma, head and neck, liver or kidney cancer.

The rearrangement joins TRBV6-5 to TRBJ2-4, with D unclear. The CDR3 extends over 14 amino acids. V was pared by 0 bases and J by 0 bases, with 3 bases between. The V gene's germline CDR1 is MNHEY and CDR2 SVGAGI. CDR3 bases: TGTGCCAGCAGTTACTCGGAAGCCAAAAACATTCAGTACTTC. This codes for CASSYSEAKNIQYF.

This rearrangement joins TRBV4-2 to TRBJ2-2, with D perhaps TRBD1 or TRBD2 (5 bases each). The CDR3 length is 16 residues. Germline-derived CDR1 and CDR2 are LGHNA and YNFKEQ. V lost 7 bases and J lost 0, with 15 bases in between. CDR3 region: CASTSSGRANTGELFF. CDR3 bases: TGTGCCAGCACCTCCTCGGGGCGGGCGAACACCGGGGAGCTGTTTTTT.

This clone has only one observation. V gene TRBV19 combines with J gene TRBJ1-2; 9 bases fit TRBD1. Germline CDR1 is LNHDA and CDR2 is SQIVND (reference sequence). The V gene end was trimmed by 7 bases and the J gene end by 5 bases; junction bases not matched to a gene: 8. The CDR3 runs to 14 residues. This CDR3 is CASIRTGEKYGYTF. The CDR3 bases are TGTGCCAGTATTCGGACAGGGGAGAAGTATGGCTACACCTTC. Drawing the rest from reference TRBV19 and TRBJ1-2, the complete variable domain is DGGITQSPKYLFRKEGQNVTLSCEQNLNHDAMYWYRQDPGQGLRLIYYSQIVNDFQKGDIAEGYSVSREKKESFPLTVTSAQKNPTAFYLCASIRTGEKYGYTFGSGTRLTVV.

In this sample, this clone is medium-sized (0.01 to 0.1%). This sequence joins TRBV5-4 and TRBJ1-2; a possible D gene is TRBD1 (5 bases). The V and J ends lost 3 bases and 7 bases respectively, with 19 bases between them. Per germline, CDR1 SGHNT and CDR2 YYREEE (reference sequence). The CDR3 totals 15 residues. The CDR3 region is CASSSGSHRFRGYTF. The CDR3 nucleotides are TGTGCCAGCAGCTCGGGGTCCCACAGGTTTCGTGGCTACACCTTC. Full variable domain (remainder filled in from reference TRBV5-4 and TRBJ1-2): ETGVTQSPTHLIKTRGQQVTLRCSSQSGHNTVSWYQQALGQGPQFIFQYYREEENGRGNFPPRFSGLQFPNYSSELNVNALELDDSALYLCASSSGSHRFRGYTFGSGTRLTVV.

CDR3 protein: CASKIVGPEAFF. CDR3 sequence (DNA): TGTGCCAGCAAAATTGTGGGACCTGAAGCTTTCTTT. The chain combines TRBV2 with TRBJ1-1, with D possibly being TRBD1 (5 bases). Trimming removed 7 bases at V and 6 bases at J, with 12 bases between. This CDR3 spans 12 amino acids. The germline V gene encodes CDR1 SNHLY and CDR2 FYNNEI.

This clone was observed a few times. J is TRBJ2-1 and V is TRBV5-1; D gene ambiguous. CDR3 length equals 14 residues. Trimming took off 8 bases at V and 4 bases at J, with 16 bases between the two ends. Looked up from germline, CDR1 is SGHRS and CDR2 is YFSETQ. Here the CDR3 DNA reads TGCGCCAGTGCGGATCCCCCACATTACAATGAGCAGTTCTTC. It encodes CASADPPHYNEQFF.

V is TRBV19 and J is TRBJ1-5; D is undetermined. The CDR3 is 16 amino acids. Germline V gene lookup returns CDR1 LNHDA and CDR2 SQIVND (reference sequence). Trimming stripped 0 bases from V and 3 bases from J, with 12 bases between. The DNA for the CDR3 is TGTGCCAGTAGTATAGACAGGAAAAGGAACAATCAGCCCCAGCATTTT. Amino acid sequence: CASSIDRKRNNQPQHF.

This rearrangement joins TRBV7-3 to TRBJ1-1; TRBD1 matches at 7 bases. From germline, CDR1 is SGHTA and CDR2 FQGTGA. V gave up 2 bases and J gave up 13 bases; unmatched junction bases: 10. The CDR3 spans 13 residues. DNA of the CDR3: TGTGCCAGCAGCTTATTCTCTACAGGGGAGCTTTTCTTT. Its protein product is CASSLFSTGELFF.

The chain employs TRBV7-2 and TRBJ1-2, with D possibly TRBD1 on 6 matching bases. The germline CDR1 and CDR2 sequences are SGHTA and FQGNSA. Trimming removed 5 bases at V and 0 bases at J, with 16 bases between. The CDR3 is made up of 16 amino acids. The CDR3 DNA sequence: TGTGCCAGCAGCCGCCACGCGGGGGGCGCTAACTATGGCTACACCTTC. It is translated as CASSRHAGGANYGYTF.

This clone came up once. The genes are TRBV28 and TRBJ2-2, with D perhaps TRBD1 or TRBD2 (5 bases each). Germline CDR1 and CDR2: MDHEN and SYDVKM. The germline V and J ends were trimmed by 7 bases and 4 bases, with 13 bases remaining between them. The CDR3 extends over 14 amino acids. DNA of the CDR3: TGTGCCAGCAATAGGGCAGGGAGCACCGGGGAGCTGTTTTTT. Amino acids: CASNRAGSTGELFF.

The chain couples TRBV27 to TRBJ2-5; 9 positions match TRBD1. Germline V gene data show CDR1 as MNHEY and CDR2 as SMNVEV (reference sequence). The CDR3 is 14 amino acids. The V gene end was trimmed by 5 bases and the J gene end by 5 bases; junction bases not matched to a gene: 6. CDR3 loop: CASSPGTGRETQYF. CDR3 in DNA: TGTGCCAGCAGTCCAGGGACAGGGAGGGAGACCCAGTACTTC.

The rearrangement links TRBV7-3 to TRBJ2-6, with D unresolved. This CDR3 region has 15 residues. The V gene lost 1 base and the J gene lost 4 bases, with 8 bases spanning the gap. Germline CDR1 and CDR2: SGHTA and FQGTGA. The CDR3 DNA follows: TGTGCCAGCAGCTTAAGTCCAGTCGGGGCCAACGTCCTGACTTTC. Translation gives CASSLSPVGANVLTF.

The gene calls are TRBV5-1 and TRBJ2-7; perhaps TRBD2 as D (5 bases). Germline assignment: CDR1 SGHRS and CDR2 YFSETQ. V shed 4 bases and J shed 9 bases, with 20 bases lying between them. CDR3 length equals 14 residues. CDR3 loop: CASSPTSGPGGQYF. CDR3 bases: TGCGCCAGCAGCCCTACGTCGGGCCCCGGAGGGCAGTACTTC.

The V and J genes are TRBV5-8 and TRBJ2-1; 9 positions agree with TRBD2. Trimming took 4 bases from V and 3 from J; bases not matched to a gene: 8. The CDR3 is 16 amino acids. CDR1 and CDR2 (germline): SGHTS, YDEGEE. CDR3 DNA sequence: TGTGCCAGCAGCAGATTAGCGGGGGTTTTCTACAATGAGCAGTTCTTC. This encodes CASSRLAGVFYNEQFF.

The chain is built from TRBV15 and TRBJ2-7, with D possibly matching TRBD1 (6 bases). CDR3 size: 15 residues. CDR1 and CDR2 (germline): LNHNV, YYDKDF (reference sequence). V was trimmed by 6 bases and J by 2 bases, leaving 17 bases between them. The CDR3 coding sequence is TGTGCCACCAGTCGTACAGGGAAAGGGGCCTACGAGCAGTACTTC. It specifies CATSRTGKGAYEQYF. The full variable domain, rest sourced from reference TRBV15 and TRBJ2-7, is DAMVIQNPRYQVTQFGKPVTLSCSQTLNHNVMYWYQQKSSQAPKLLFHYYDKDFNNEADTPDNFQSRRPNTSFCFLDIRSPGLGDTAMYLCATSRTGKGAYEQYFGPGTRLTVT.

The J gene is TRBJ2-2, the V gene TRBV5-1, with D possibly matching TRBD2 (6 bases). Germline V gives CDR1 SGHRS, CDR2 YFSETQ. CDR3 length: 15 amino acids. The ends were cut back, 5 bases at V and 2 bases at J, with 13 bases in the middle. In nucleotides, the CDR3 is TGCGCCAGCAGTCTAGGGACTCCTAACACCGGGGAGCTGTTTTTT. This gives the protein CASSLGTPNTGELFF.

CDR3 coding DNA: TGTGCCAGCAGTTACTCAAATGGGGAGACCCAGTACTTC. Its translation is CASSYSNGETQYF. The V call is TRBV6-5, the J call TRBJ2-5; the D is unclear. CDR3 size: 13 residues. The germline gives CDR1 MNHEY, CDR2 SVGAGI. Between the trimmed V and J ends, which lost 0 bases and 5 bases, there was a span of 7 bases.

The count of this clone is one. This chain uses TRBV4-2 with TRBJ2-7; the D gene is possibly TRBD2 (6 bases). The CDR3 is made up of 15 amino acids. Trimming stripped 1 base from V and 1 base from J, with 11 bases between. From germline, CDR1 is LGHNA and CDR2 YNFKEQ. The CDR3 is CASSQGGMGSYEQYF. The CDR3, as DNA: TGTGCCAGCAGCCAAGGCGGGATGGGATCCTACGAGCAGTACTTC.